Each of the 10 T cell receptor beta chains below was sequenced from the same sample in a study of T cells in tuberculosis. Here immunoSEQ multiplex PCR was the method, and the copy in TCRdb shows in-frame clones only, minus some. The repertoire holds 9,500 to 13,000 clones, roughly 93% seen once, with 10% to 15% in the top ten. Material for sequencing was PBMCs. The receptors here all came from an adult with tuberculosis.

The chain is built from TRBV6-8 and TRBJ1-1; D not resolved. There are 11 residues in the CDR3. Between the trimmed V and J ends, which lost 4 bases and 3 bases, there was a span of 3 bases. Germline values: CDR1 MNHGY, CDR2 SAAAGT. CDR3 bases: TGTGCCAGCAGTTCATACACTGAAGCTTTCTTT. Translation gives CASSSYTEAFF.

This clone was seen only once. This CDR3 is CASRDGRAGNEQFF. In nucleotides, the CDR3 is TGTGCCAGTAGGGACGGGAGGGCCGGGAATGAGCAGTTCTTC. The genes are TRBV19 and TRBJ2-1, with 8 nucleotides matching TRBD2. V dropped 6 bases and J dropped 7; count of bases not matched to a gene: 8. Germline V gives CDR1 LNHDA, CDR2 SQIVND (reference sequence). The CDR3 length is 14 residues.

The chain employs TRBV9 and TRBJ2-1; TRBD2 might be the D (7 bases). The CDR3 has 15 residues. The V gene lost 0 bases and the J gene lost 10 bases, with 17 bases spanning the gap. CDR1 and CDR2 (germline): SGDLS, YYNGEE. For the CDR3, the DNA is TGTGCCAGCAGCGTAGGAGGCGGGAGAACAGGGGAGCAGTTCTTC. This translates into CASSVGGGRTGEQFF.

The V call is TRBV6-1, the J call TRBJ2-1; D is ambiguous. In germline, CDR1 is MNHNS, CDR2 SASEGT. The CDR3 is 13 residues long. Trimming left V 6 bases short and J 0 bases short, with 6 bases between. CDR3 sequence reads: CASRAASYNEQFF. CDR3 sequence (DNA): TGTGCCAGCAGAGCCGCCTCCTACAATGAGCAGTTCTTC.

The CDR3 loop is CASSKNLDRFNSPLHF. DNA for the CDR3: TGTGCCAGCAGCAAAAACCTGGACAGGTTCAATTCACCCCTCCACTTT. This rearrangement joins TRBV21-1 to TRBJ1-6; TRBD1, the table's D call, lacks a check against the DNA. TRBV21-1 is a pseudogene. The CDR3 runs 16 residues.

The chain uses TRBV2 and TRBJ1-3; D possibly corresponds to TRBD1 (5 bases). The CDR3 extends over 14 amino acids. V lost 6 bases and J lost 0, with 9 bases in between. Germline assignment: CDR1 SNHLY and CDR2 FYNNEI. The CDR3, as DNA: TGTGCCAGCAGACCACAGGTCTCTGGAAACACCATATATTTT. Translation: CASRPQVSGNTIYF.

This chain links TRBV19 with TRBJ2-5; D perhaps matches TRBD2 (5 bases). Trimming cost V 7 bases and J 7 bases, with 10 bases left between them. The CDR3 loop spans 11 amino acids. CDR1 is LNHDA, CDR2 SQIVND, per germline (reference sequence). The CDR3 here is CASIYRGTQYF. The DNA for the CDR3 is TGTGCCAGTATATATCGGGGGACCCAGTACTTC.

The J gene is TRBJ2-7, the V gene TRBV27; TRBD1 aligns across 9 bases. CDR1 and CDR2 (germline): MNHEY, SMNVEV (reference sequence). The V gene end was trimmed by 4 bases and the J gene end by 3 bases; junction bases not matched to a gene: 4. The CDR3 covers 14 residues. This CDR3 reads CASSSRQGGYEQYF. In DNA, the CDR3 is TGTGCCAGCAGTTCCCGACAGGGGGGCTACGAGCAGTACTTC.

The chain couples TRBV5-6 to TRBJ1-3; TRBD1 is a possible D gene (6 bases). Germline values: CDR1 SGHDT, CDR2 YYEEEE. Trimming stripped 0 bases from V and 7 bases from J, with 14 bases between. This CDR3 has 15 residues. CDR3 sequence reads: CASSLGSGVGNTIYF. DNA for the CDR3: TGTGCCAGCAGCTTGGGCTCAGGGGTGGGGAACACCATATATTTT.

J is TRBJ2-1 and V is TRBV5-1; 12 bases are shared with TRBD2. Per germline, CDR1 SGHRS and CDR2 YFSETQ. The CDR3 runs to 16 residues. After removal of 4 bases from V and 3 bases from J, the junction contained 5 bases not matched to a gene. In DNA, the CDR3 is TGCGCCAGCAGCCCACCTAGCGGGAGGGACTACAATGAGCAGTTCTTC. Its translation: CASSPPSGRDYNEQFF.